This is a list of T cell receptor beta chains from one sample in a study of CD8+ T cells in alopecia areata. Some clones are missing from TCRdb's copy, which holds only in-frame ones; the method was immunoSEQ multiplex PCR. The sample comprises roughly 110,000 clones, over 80% of which are singletons, and over 20% rests with the top ten. Here the sequenced sample was CD8+ T cells sorted from blood, taken at week 24, from a patient treated with tofacitinib. The receptor set was obtained from a human donor with alopecia areata. Both conserved end residues are part of each CDR3. The D gene is left open where the match is weak.

v_gene: TRBV19
j_gene: TRBJ2-1
len: 13
d_gene: .
CDR3aa: CASSIKGYSEQFF

v_gene: TRBV7-8
j_gene: TRBJ1-2
len: 14
d_gene: TRBD1
CDR3aa: CASSLPGQGGGYTF

v_gene: TRBV15
j_gene: TRBJ2-2
len: 14
d_gene: TRBD1
CDR3aa: CATRTGVDTGELFF

v_gene: TRBV19
j_gene: TRBJ1-5
len: 16
d_gene: .
CDR3aa: CASRITSGSINQPQHF

v_gene: TRBV11-2
j_gene: TRBJ2-3
len: 20
d_gene: TRBD2
CDR3aa: CASSLDIFWRTSGGADTQYF

v_gene: TRBV29-1
j_gene: TRBJ2-7
len: 13
d_gene: .
CDR3aa: CSVLLENRYEQYF

v_gene: TRBV5-5
j_gene: TRBJ1-1
len: 13
d_gene: .
CDR3aa: CASSNYMNTEAFF

v_gene: TRBV4-3
j_gene: TRBJ1-1
len: 13
d_gene: .
CDR3aa: CASSVGMNTEAFF

v_gene: TRBV6-5
j_gene: TRBJ1-2
len: 15
d_gene: .
CDR3aa: CASSSDRWARYGYTF

v_gene: TRBV6-5
j_gene: TRBJ2-2
len: 14
d_gene: .
CDR3aa: CASSRARDTGELFF

v_gene: TRBV19
j_gene: TRBJ2-7
len: 15
d_gene: TRBD1
CDR3aa: CASSILGTGGYEQYF

v_gene: TRBV30
j_gene: TRBJ2-5
len: 14
d_gene: .
CDR3aa: CARSPTGLEETQYF

v_gene: TRBV13
j_gene: TRBJ2-1
len: 14
d_gene: TRBD1
CDR3aa: CASSLGGDRDEQFF

v_gene: TRBV13
j_gene: TRBJ2-5
len: 16
d_gene: TRBD1
CDR3aa: CASSALRDRTEETQYF

v_gene: TRBV19
j_gene: TRBJ2-1
len: 15
d_gene: .
CDR3aa: CASSPWADDDNEQFF

v_gene: TRBV7-9
j_gene: TRBJ2-1
len: 16
d_gene: TRBD2
CDR3aa: CASSPSGGPSYNEQFF

v_gene: TRBV10-3
j_gene: TRBJ2-5
len: 13
d_gene: .
CDR3aa: CAIRDGGQETQYF

v_gene: TRBV5-1
j_gene: TRBJ2-7
len: 13
d_gene: .
CDR3aa: CASWGTGTYEQYF

v_gene: TRBV19
j_gene: TRBJ1-5
len: 13
d_gene: TRBD1
CDR3aa: CASRGQNNQPQHF

v_gene: TRBV4-1
j_gene: TRBJ1-1
len: 14
d_gene: .
CDR3aa: CASSQTGWDTEAFF

v_gene: TRBV25-1
j_gene: TRBJ1-1
len: 17
d_gene: .
CDR3aa: CASSERGREKMNTEAFF

v_gene: TRBV4-1
j_gene: TRBJ1-6
len: 16
d_gene: .
CDR3aa: CASSQVFRRFESPLHF

v_gene: TRBV27
j_gene: TRBJ2-1
len: 13
d_gene: .
CDR3aa: CASSLARAGFKFF

v_gene: TRBV9
j_gene: TRBJ2-7
len: 13
d_gene: .
CDR3aa: CASSSAASYEQYF

v_gene: TRBV29-1
j_gene: TRBJ2-2
len: 12
d_gene: .
CDR3aa: CSTTGNTGELFF

v_gene: TRBV2
j_gene: TRBJ2-2
len: 17
d_gene: .
CDR3aa: CASSEDRTTAGTGELFF

v_gene: TRBV29-1
j_gene: TRBJ2-1
len: 15
d_gene: .
CDR3aa: CSGRIAARPASEQFF

v_gene: TRBV5-6
j_gene: TRBJ2-3
len: 17
d_gene: TRBD2
CDR3aa: CASNRLAGDLSTDTQYF

v_gene: TRBV7-9
j_gene: TRBJ1-2
len: 16
d_gene: .
CDR3aa: CASSLAPGKDGYGYTF

v_gene: TRBV6-6
j_gene: TRBJ2-1
len: 13
d_gene: .
CDR3aa: CAGPDRVNNEQFF

v_gene: TRBV5-6
j_gene: TRBJ2-3
len: 16
d_gene: TRBD2
CDR3aa: CASRQASGAYTDTQYF

v_gene: TRBV15
j_gene: TRBJ2-1
len: 12
d_gene: .
CDR3aa: CATSRDVSEQFF

v_gene: TRBV29-1
j_gene: TRBJ2-1
len: 15
d_gene: .
CDR3aa: CSVDFQGSSYNEQFF

v_gene: TRBV7-6
j_gene: TRBJ1-1
len: 12
d_gene: TRBD1
CDR3aa: CASSQSGGEAFF

v_gene: TRBV19
j_gene: TRBJ2-7
len: 14
d_gene: .
CDR3aa: CASSPRTATYEQYF

v_gene: TRBV7-8
j_gene: TRBJ2-4
len: 13
d_gene: .
CDR3aa: CASSLGVADIQYF

v_gene: TRBV29-1
j_gene: TRBJ2-3
len: 15
d_gene: .
CDR3aa: CSVELQTPYTDTQYF

v_gene: TRBV4-1
j_gene: TRBJ1-6
len: 14
d_gene: .
CDR3aa: CASSDRDGNSPLHF

v_gene: TRBV4-3
j_gene: TRBJ1-2
len: 15
d_gene: TRBD1
CDR3aa: CASSQEQGARVGYTF

v_gene: TRBV13
j_gene: TRBJ1-2
len: 14
d_gene: .
CDR3aa: CASSLGLLDYGYTF

v_gene: TRBV2
j_gene: TRBJ2-6
len: 14
d_gene: .
CDR3aa: CASRDTSGANVLTF

v_gene: TRBV6-6
j_gene: TRBJ1-1
len: 13
d_gene: .
CDR3aa: CASRPGRNTEAFF

v_gene: TRBV7-2
j_gene: TRBJ2-7
len: 14
d_gene: TRBD2
CDR3aa: CASSLGGDSYEQYF

v_gene: TRBV6-1
j_gene: TRBJ1-1
len: 14
d_gene: .
CDR3aa: CASSETYTNTEAFF

v_gene: TRBV19
j_gene: TRBJ1-1
len: 11
d_gene: .
CDR3aa: CASRAHTEAFF

v_gene: TRBV2
j_gene: TRBJ2-3
len: 17
d_gene: TRBD2
CDR3aa: CASSVGLAGASTDTQYF

v_gene: TRBV27
j_gene: TRBJ2-7
len: 15
d_gene: .
CDR3aa: CASSVGLNYSYEQYF

v_gene: TRBV7-9
j_gene: TRBJ2-1
len: 13
d_gene: .
CDR3aa: CASSQPGDNEQFF

v_gene: TRBV6-5
j_gene: TRBJ2-5
len: 15
d_gene: TRBD1
CDR3aa: CASSYGTGGQETQYF

v_gene: TRBV29-1
j_gene: TRBJ1-1
len: 15
d_gene: .
CDR3aa: CSVDYGGPTNTEAFF

v_gene: TRBV19
j_gene: TRBJ1-1
len: 19
d_gene: TRBD1
CDR3aa: CASSPGYGAGGVRGTEAFF

v_gene: TRBV18
j_gene: TRBJ2-3
len: 15
d_gene: .
CDR3aa: CASSLSGRALDTQYF

v_gene: TRBV29-1
j_gene: TRBJ2-3
len: 17
d_gene: TRBD1
CDR3aa: CSVEDWGTGVSGDTQYF